The 10 T cell receptor beta chains presented below share a single source sample, sequenced in a study of T cell responses to AZD1222 COVID-19 vaccine. Data came from immunoSEQ multiplex PCR; TCRdb stores just in-frame clones and leaves some out. The sample consists of 100,000 to 150,000 clones, about 92% of them appearing once. Sequenced here: peripheral blood, sampled on day 0 of AZD1222 vaccination. These receptors were collected from an adult in good health.

J is TRBJ2-4 and V is TRBV5-5, with D perhaps being TRBD1 or TRBD2 (5 bases each). The CDR3 has 14 amino acids. V was pared by 4 bases and J by 1 base, with 9 bases between. CDR1 SGHKS and CDR2 YYEKEE come from the germline V gene (reference sequence). The CDR3 DNA reads as TGTGCCAGCAGCCTAGGGGAGGCCAAAAACATTCAGTACTTC. Protein product: CASSLGEAKNIQYF.

The CDR3, as DNA: TGTGCCAGCAGCTTGTCACAGGGATCCCCCTATGGCTACACCTTC. Amino acid sequence: CASSLSQGSPYGYTF. The chain carries TRBV5-5 and TRBJ1-2, with D maybe TRBD1 (6 bases). The CDR3 spans 15 residues. Per germline, CDR1 SGHKS and CDR2 YYEKEE (reference sequence). V lost 1 base, J lost 4 bases, and 14 bases lay in between.

The rearrangement joins TRBV4-1 to TRBJ2-1, with D hard to call. Germline-derived CDR1 and CDR2 are MGHRA and YSYEKL. The CDR3 loop spans 14 amino acids. V gave up 3 bases and J gave up 3 bases, with 9 bases separating them. CDR3 nucleotide sequence: TGCGCCAGCAGCCACCCCAAGCGCTACAATGAGCAGTTCTTC. Its protein is CASSHPKRYNEQFF.

The gene calls are TRBV7-9 and TRBJ2-7, with TRBD2 as a possible D gene (5 bases). Germline CDR1 and CDR2: SEHNR and FQNEAQ (reference sequence). This CDR3 region has 13 residues. V shed 5 bases and J shed 9 bases, with 17 bases lying between them. CDR3 sequence reads: CASSDSDRVGQYF. CDR3 sequence (DNA): TGTGCCAGCAGCGATAGCGACCGAGTGGGGCAGTACTTC.

The chain combines TRBV15 with TRBJ2-2, with D tentatively TRBD1 (6 bases). Germline assignment: CDR1 LNHNV and CDR2 YYDKDF (reference sequence). Trimming took off 5 bases at V and 6 bases at J, with 19 bases between the two ends. The CDR3 loop spans 16 amino acids. The CDR3 DNA is TGTGCCACCAGCCCAGCGGTGGCAGGGGATGCCGGGGAGCTGTTTTTT. This encodes CATSPAVAGDAGELFF.

This rearrangement joins TRBV5-5 to TRBJ2-5; 12 bases are a match to TRBD1. Germline lookup yields CDR1 SGHKS and CDR2 YYEKEE (reference sequence). This CDR3 spans 16 amino acids. Trimming at V came to 2 bases and at J to 3 bases, leaving 5 bases not matched to a gene. CDR3 in DNA: TGTGCCAGCAGCTTTGGGACAGGGGGCACCGAAGAGACCCAGTACTTC. This encodes CASSFGTGGTEETQYF.

This chain links TRBV5-4 with TRBJ1-1; TRBD1 agrees at 11 bases. CDR1 and CDR2 (germline): SGHNT, YYREEE (reference sequence). The CDR3 is 16 amino acids. V trimming: 0 bases; J trimming: 5 bases; junction bases outside the gene matches: 6. The CDR3 region is CASSLGTGGAGTEAFF. CDR3 bases: TGTGCCAGCAGCTTGGGGACAGGGGGCGCCGGTACTGAAGCTTTCTTT.

The chain carries TRBV9 and TRBJ2-1; TRBD2 aligns across 7 bases. Unmatched junction bases numbered 8, after V lost 0 bases and J lost 2 bases. The CDR3 is 17 amino acids. The germline CDR1 and CDR2 sequences are SGDLS and YYNGEE. CDR3 protein: CASSVAWLAETYNEQFF. The CDR3 coding sequence is TGTGCCAGCAGCGTAGCGTGGCTAGCGGAAACCTACAATGAGCAGTTCTTC.

The rearrangement uses TRBV30 and TRBJ1-3, with a possible D match to TRBD1 (5 bases). The CDR3 consists of 14 residues. Trimming cost V 5 bases and J 0 bases, with 11 bases left between them. The germline V gene has CDR1 GTSNPN and CDR2 SVGIG (reference sequence). CDR3 nucleotide sequence: TGTGCCTGGGCTCGACAGTCCTCTGGAAACACCATATATTTT. It encodes CAWARQSSGNTIYF.

J is TRBJ2-3 and V is TRBV10-3; D might be TRBD2 (7 bases). V was cut by 2 bases and J by 5 bases, with 20 bases left in between. Germline CDR1 is ENHRY and CDR2 is SYGVKD. The CDR3 has 17 amino acids. CDR3 protein: CAISERGAGADIDTQYF. The CDR3 nucleotides read TGTGCCATCAGTGAGAGGGGGGCGGGAGCTGACATAGATACGCAGTATTTT.